This T cell receptor (beta chain) was retrieved from a study of cytomegalovirus exposure and HLA in healthy donors. Germline CDR1 is ENHRY and CDR2 is SYGVKD. J was trimmed by 5 bases and V by 2 bases; bases with no gene match: 6. The CDR3 runs 16 residues. The PCR employed 60 Vbeta primers together with 13 Jbeta primers. Generated by immunoSEQ multiplex PCR, the TCRdb table keeps only in-frame clones and is missing some. The top ten clones hold approximately 1.8% of a sample with some 130,000 clones, roughly three quarters of them seen once. Sequencing was performed on PBMCs. The sequence was collected from a woman between 35 and 50 years old in good health and CMV-seronegative. The chain has TRBV10-3 and TRBJ1-6, with 7 positions matching TRBD1. The CDR3 loop is CAISERGGTDNSPLHF. The CDR3 DNA sequence: TGTGCCATCAGTGAGAGGGGTGGGACAGATAATTCACCCCTCCACTTT.